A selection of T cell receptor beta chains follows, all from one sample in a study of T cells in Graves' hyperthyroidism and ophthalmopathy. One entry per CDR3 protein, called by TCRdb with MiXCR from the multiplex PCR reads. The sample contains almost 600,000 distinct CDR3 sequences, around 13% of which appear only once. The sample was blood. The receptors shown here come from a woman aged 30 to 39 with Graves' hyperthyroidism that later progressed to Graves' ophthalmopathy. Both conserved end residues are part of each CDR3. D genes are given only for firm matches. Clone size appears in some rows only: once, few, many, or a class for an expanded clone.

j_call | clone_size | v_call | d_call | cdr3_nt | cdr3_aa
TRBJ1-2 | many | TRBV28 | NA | TGTGCCAGCAGTGAGATTGGGGGGGGGTTGGCCTATGGCTACACCTTC | CASSEIGGGLAYGYTF
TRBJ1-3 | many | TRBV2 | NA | TGTGCCAGAAATACAGGTGACTCCGGAAACACCATATATTTT | CARNTGDSGNTIYF
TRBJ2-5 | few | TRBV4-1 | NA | TGCGCCAGCAGCCAAGAGGAGCGCCGGCGTGGGGAGACCCAGTACTTC | CASSQEERRRGETQYF
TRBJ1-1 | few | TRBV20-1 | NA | TGCAGTGCTAGAGTGTCTTGGATGGTCACTGAAGCTTTCTTT | CSARVSWMVTEAFF
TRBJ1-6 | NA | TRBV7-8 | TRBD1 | TGTGCCAGCAGCTCATCTCCGGGACAGGGGAATTCACCCCTCCACTTT | CASSSSPGQGNSPLHF
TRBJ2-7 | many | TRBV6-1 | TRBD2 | TGTGCCAGCAGGTGGACTAGCGGAGAAGGGTACGAGCAGTACTTC | CASRWTSGEGYEQYF
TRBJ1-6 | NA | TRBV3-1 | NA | TGTGCCAGCAGCCAATGGCGGGGCGCTGGAAATAATTCACCCCTCCACTTT | CASSQWRGAGNNSPLHF
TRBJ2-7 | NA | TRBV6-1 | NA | TGTGCCAGCAGTCGGGGACTTTTATCCTACGAGCAGTACTTC | CASSRGLLSYEQYF
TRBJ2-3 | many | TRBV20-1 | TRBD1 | TGCAGTGCCACCATAACAGGGGGGGATACGCAGTATTTT | CSATITGGDTQYF
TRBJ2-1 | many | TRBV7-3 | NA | TGTGCCAGCAGCTTAAAGGTAGATGCCTACAATGAGCAGTTCTTC | CASSLKVDAYNEQFF
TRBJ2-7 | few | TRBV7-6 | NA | TGTGCCAGCAGCCAACGGGACGGAAGCTCCTACGAGCAGTACTTC | CASSQRDGSSYEQYF
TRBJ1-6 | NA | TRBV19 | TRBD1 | TGTGCCAGTAGTACCCTCGGACAGGGAAATAATTCACCCCTCCACTTT | CASSTLGQGNNSPLHF
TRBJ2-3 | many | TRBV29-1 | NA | TGCAGCGTTGAAAGGTTGGTTGACGGCACAGATACGCAGTATTTT | CSVERLVDGTDTQYF
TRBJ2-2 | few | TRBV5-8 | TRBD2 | TGTGCCAGCAGCCCACCTGGGGCGGGAGGGATGTCCGGGGAGCTGTTTTTT | CASSPPGAGGMSGELFF
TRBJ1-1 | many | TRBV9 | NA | TGTGCCAGCAGCGTCGGTGGGGCCACTGAAGCTTTCTTT | CASSVGGATEAFF
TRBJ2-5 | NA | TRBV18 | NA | TGTGCCAGCTCAGACACAGGGTACGGGACCCAGTACTTC | CASSDTGYGTQYF
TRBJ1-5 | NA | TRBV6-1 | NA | TGTGCCAGCAGTGAAGAGATAGGCAATCAGCCCCAGCATTTT | CASSEEIGNQPQHF
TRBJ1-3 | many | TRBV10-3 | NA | TGTGCCATCAGTGCAGGCAGGGCTTTGACTGGAAACACCATATATTTT | CAISAGRALTGNTIYF
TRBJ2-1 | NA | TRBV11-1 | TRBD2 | TGTGCCAGCAGCAGGACTAGCGGGATCTACAATGAGCAGTTCTTC | CASSRTSGIYNEQFF
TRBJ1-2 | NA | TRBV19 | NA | TGTGCCAGTAGCTCCCCGGGACGGAGGACCGATGGCTACACCTTC | CASSSPGRRTDGYTF
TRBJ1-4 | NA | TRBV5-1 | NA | TGCGCCAGCAGCTTGGATGTGACAGCGGAGGAAAAACTGTTTTTT | CASSLDVTAEEKLFF
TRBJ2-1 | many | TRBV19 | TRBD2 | TGTGCCAGTAGTATGGGGACTAGCGGATACAATGAGCAGTTCTTC | CASSMGTSGYNEQFF
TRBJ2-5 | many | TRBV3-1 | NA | TGTGCCAGCGCCTTCCCTCAGGGGGGAGAGACCCAGTACTTC | CASAFPQGGETQYF
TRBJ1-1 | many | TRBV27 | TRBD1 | TGTGCCAGCCGCCGGGGACAGGCGAACACTGAAGCTTTCTTT | CASRRGQANTEAFF
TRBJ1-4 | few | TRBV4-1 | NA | TGCGCCAGCAGCCATGAGACCCAGTCAATACCAACTAATGAAAAACTGTTTTTT | CASSHETQSIPTNEKLFF
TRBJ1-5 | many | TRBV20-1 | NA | TGCAGTGCTAGCGGGGACCTCAATCAGCCCCAGCATTTT | CSASGDLNQPQHF
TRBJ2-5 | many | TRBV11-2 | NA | TGTGCCAGCAGCGCCGACTGGAAAGAGACCCAGTACTTC | CASSADWKETQYF
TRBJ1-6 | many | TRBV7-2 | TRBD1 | TGTGCCAGCAGCTCCTCGGGACAGATTAATTCACCCCTCCACTTT | CASSSSGQINSPLHF
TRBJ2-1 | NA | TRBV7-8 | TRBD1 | TGTGCCAGCGGACAGGGGGTCGGCAATGAGCAGTTCTTC | CASGQGVGNEQFF
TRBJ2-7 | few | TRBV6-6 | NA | TGTGCCAGCAGTTACCCCGACTCAGACGAGCAGTACTTC | CASSYPDSDEQYF
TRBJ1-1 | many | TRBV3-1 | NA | TGTGCCAGCAGCCAAGATGGGAGGGGAAGAATTGAAGCTTTCTTT | CASSQDGRGRIEAFF
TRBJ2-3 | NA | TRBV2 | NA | TGTGCCAGCAGGGACGGGGGGCTATACACAGATACGCAGTATTTT | CASRDGGLYTDTQYF
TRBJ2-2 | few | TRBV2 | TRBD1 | TGTGCCAGCAGCGCCGGGACAGGGGCTCCCACCGGGGAGCTGTTTTTT | CASSAGTGAPTGELFF
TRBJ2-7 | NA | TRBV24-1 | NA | TGTGCCACCAGTGATTACTCTACAGGGAAAGGCTCCTACGAGCAGTACTTC | CATSDYSTGKGSYEQYF
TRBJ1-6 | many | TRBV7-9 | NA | TGTGCCAGCTCCCGCCCTGTGGGGCCTTCACCCCTCCACTTT | CASSRPVGPSPLHF